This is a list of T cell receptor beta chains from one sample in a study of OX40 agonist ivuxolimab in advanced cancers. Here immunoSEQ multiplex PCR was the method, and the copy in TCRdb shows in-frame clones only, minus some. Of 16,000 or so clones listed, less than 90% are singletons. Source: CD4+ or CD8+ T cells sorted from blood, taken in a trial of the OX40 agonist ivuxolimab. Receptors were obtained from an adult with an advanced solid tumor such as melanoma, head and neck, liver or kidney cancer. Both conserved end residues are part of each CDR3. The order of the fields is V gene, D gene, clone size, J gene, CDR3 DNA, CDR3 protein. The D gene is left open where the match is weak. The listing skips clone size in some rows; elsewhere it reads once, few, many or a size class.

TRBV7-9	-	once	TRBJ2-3	TGTGCCAGCAGCTTAAGAGAAATCAAAGAGGGAGATACGCAGTATTTT	CASSLREIKEGDTQYF
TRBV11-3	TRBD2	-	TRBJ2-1	TGTGCCAGCAGCTTAGGGTCTAGCGGCTACAATGAGCAGTTCTTC	CASSLGSSGYNEQFF
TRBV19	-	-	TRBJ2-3	TGTGCCTCTCTTGGGGCCAGCTTCACAGATACGCAGTATTTT	CASLGASFTDTQYF
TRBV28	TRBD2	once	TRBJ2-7	TGTGCCAGCAACCTACAAGCGGGGAGCGAGCAGTACTTC	CASNLQAGSEQYF
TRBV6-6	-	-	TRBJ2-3	TGTGCCAGCTCCAAAAGTGGGGGTCTGGGCACAGATACGCAGTATTTT	CASSKSGGLGTDTQYF
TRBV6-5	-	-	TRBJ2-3	TGTGCCAGCAGCCCTAGCACAGATACGCAGTATTTT	CASSPSTDTQYF
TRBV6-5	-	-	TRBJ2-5	TGTGCCAGCAGTTACTCGAAGACAATGTGGACCCAGTACTTC	CASSYSKTMWTQYF
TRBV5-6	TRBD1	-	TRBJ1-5	TGTGCCAGCAGCTTAAGGGACAGTAATCAGCCCCAGCATTTT	CASSLRDSNQPQHF
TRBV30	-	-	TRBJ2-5	TGTGCCTGGAGTCGGCGGGTCCAAGAGACCCAGTACTTC	CAWSRRVQETQYF
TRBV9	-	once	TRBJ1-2	TGTGCCAGCAGCGTGGGGACGTCTTCTAACTATGGCTACACCTTC	CASSVGTSSNYGYTF
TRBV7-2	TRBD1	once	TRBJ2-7	TGTGCCAGCAGCTCCAAGACAGGGACCGCCTACGAGCAGTACTTC	CASSSKTGTAYEQYF
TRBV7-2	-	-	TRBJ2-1	TGTGCCAGCAGCCTCTCCAGAGGGGGGAACGTGAATAAGCAGTTCTTC	CASSLSRGGNVNKQFF
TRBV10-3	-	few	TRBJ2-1	TGTGCCATCAGGCAGTACAATGAGCAGTTCTTC	CAIRQYNEQFF
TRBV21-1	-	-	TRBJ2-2	TGTGCCAGCAGCAAATTCAGGACTAGCGGGAGTGACACCGGGGAGCTGTTTTTT	CASSKFRTSGSDTGELFF
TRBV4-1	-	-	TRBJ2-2	TGCGCCAGCCGCGGGGTCGCGAACACCGGGGAGCTGTTTTTT	CASRGVANTGELFF
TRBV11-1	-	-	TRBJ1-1	TGTGCCAGCAGCAGAAGTAGGAACACTGAAGCTTTCTTT	CASSRSRNTEAFF
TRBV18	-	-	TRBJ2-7	TGTGCCAGCTCACCACGGGACTCTGACTACGAGCAGTACTTC	CASSPRDSDYEQYF
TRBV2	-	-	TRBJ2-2	TGTGCCAGCAAGAGTACAGATATCGGGGAGCTGTTTTTT	CASKSTDIGELFF
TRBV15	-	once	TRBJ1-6	TGTGCCACCAGCACGAAAAGGGGGTCACCCCTCCACTTT	CATSTKRGSPLHF
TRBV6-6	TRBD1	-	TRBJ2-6	TGTGCCAGCAGTGGACAGGGGGCTGGGGCCAACGTCCTGACTTTC	CASSGQGAGANVLTF
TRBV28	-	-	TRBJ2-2	TGTGCCAGCAGTCCTTATTTTGCAGCTGGGTTCCCCGGGGAGCTGTTTTTT	CASSPYFAAGFPGELFF
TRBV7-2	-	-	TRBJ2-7	TGTGCCAGCAGCCCAAACAGGGTTCACGAGCAGTACTTC	CASSPNRVHEQYF
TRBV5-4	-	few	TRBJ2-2	TGTGCCAGCAGCCACGGGTTCGGGGCCACTAACACCGGGGAGCTGTTTTTT	CASSHGFGATNTGELFF
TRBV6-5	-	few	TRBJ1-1	TGTGCCAGCGGTAACCCAGGGAACACTGAAGCTTTCTTT	CASGNPGNTEAFF
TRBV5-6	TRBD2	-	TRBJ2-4	TGTGCCAGCAGCTTGGTGCCTAGCGGAGAAGGGAACATTCAGTACTTC	CASSLVPSGEGNIQYF
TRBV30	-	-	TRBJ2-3	TGTGCCTGGAGGTCTGCCGGAGCTACGCAGTATTTT	CAWRSAGATQYF
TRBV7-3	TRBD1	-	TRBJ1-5	TGTGCCAGCAGCTCCGGGACAGTCAATCAGCCCCAGCATTTT	CASSSGTVNQPQHF
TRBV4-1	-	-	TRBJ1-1	TGCGCCAGCAGCCAAGTTGGACAGTTATCGGGTGAAGCTTTCTTT	CASSQVGQLSGEAFF